Below, 27 T cell receptor beta chains from the same sample are listed, as sequenced in a study of cytomegalovirus exposure and HLA in healthy donors. This PCR relied on a set of 60 Vbeta primers and 13 Jbeta primers. The table came from immunoSEQ multiplex PCR; TCRdb's copy has only in-frame clones and leaves some out. The sample yields approximately 120,000 clones, roughly three quarters seen once. Sequencing was carried out using PBMCs. Receptor source: a man aged 25-40 years in good health and CMV-seronegative.

The chain combines TRBV5-1 with TRBJ2-2, with TRBD2 matching over 9 bases. The CDR3 sequence is 17 residues long. V shed 3 bases and J 0 bases; nucleotides not matched to a gene: 6. From germline, CDR1 is SGHRS and CDR2 YFSETQ. Here the CDR3 DNA reads TGCGCCAGCAGCTCCAATAGCGGGGGAGCGAACACCGGGGAGCTGTTTTTT. Protein sequence: CASSSNSGGANTGELFF.

This rearrangement joins TRBV6-1 to TRBJ1-2; D not certain. This CDR3 is 14 amino acids long. V lost 3 bases, J lost 7 bases, and 15 bases lay in between. Germline values: CDR1 MNHNS, CDR2 SASEGT. The CDR3 bases are TGTGCCAGCAGTGAGGCTAGTCCCCCTGCTGGCTACACCTTC. Translating gives CASSEASPPAGYTF.

This clone was seen ten or more times. The V and J genes are TRBV6-5 and TRBJ1-1; possible D gene TRBD1, 5 bases. V shed 5 bases and J shed 0 bases, with 10 bases lying between them. This CDR3 has 14 amino acids. From germline, CDR1 is MNHEY and CDR2 SVGAGI. CDR3 residues: CASSTPGLNTEAFF. The CDR3 DNA follows: TGTGCCAGCAGTACCCCAGGGCTGAACACTGAAGCTTTCTTT.

This chain links TRBV29-1 with TRBJ1-5, with D unresolved. CDR1 is SQVTM and CDR2 is ANQGSEA in the germline V gene. V shed 7 bases and J shed 3 bases, with 13 bases lying between them. This CDR3 has 13 amino acids. The CDR3 sequence: CSALEGNNQPQHF. The CDR3 DNA reads as TGCAGCGCCCTAGAGGGAAACAATCAGCCCCAGCATTTT.

The CDR3 coding sequence is TGTGCCAGCAGCGGGGGACTAGTAAGGGTAGATACGCAGTATTTT. Its protein is CASSGGLVRVDTQYF. This chain links TRBV9 with TRBJ2-3, with 8 bases matching TRBD2. This CDR3 spans 15 amino acids. V lost 3 bases, J lost 5 bases, and 8 bases stayed unmatched. Germline V CDR1 and CDR2: SGDLS, YYNGEE.

This clone was seen only once. This chain uses TRBV5-6 with TRBJ2-7, with TRBD1 identical over 9 bases. Germline V gene data show CDR1 as SGHDT and CDR2 as YYEEEE. This CDR3 has 15 amino acids. Trimming at V came to 2 bases and at J to 5 bases, leaving 8 bases not matched to a gene. The CDR3 loop is CASSLRSGQGHEQYF. The DNA of the CDR3 is TGTGCCAGCAGCTTAAGGTCGGGACAGGGCCACGAGCAGTACTTC.

The chain carries TRBV6-5 and TRBJ2-7, with no clear D. The length of the CDR3 is 12 residues. V was pared by 7 bases and J by 4 bases, with 11 bases between. The germline gives CDR1 MNHEY, CDR2 SVGAGI. This CDR3 reads CASISYNYEQYF. CDR3 nucleotides: TGTGCCAGCATTTCGTACAATTACGAGCAGTACTTC.

The chain combines TRBV30 with TRBJ2-7; 10 bases line up with TRBD1. The CDR3 extends over 18 amino acids. V lost 0 bases and J lost 5; bases outside the gene matches: 16. The germline V gene encodes CDR1 GTSNPN and CDR2 SVGIG (reference sequence). The chain's CDR3 is CAWSVPRGETGGYNEQYF. In DNA, the CDR3 is TGTGCCTGGAGTGTACCCCGAGGTGAGACAGGGGGCTACAACGAGCAGTACTTC.

V and J are TRBV7-9 and TRBJ1-6; D gene ambiguous. The CDR3 is made up of 13 amino acids. Looked up from germline, CDR1 is SEHNR and CDR2 is FQNEAQ (reference sequence). The V and J ends lost 7 bases and 10 bases respectively, with 14 bases between them. This chain's CDR3 is CASTKTSSSPLHF. CDR3 DNA sequence: TGTGCCAGCACCAAGACTAGCAGCTCACCCCTCCACTTT. Full variable domain (outside the CDR3, taken from reference TRBV7-9 and TRBJ1-6): DTGVSQNPRHKITKRGQNVTFRCDPISEHNRLYWYRQTLGQGPEFLTYFQNEAQLEKSRLLSDRFSAERPKGSFSTLEIQRTEQGDSAMYLCASTKTSSSPLHFGNGTRLTVT.

The chain is built from TRBV9 and TRBJ1-2; D remains ambiguous. V dropped 6 bases and J dropped 3 bases, with 9 bases sitting between them. This CDR3 is built from 12 residues. Germline V gives CDR1 SGDLS, CDR2 YYNGEE. CDR3 coding DNA: TGTGCCAGCACGGCAGGCGACTATGGCTACACCTTC. Amino acid sequence: CASTAGDYGYTF.

The rearrangement links TRBV14 to TRBJ2-1; D is possibly TRBD2 (7 bases). The CDR3 extends over 17 amino acids. Germline loops: CDR1 SGHDN, CDR2 FVKESK. V shed 1 base and J shed 2 bases, with 15 bases lying between them. CDR3 amino acids: CASSQVGGGTTYNEQFF. The CDR3, as DNA: TGTGCCAGCAGCCAAGTCGGCGGGGGCACAACCTACAATGAGCAGTTCTTC.

V is TRBV7-2 and J is TRBJ2-7, with 11 bases identical to TRBD1. Germline-derived CDR1 and CDR2 are SGHTA and FQGNSA. J was trimmed by 4 bases and V by 5 bases; bases with no gene match: 4. The CDR3 has 14 amino acids. In DNA form, the CDR3 reads TGTGCCAGCAGCCTGGACAGGGGGCCTTACGAGCAGTACTTC. Protein sequence: CASSLDRGPYEQYF.

In its sample, this clone was seen once. Other nucleotide sequences in the sample specify the same CDR3. This sequence joins TRBV5-1 and TRBJ2-2; D possibly corresponds to TRBD1 (5 bases). Germline V gene sequence: CDR1 SGHRS, CDR2 YFSETQ. The CDR3 sequence is 15 residues long. V was cut by 0 bases and J by 2 bases, with 8 bases left in between. The CDR3 region is CASSLAGLNTGELFF. For the CDR3, the DNA is TGCGCCAGCAGCTTGGCAGGGTTAAACACCGGGGAGCTGTTTTTT.

The count of this clone is one. This chain uses TRBV6-5 with TRBJ1-2; D call uncertain. The CDR3 loop spans 12 amino acids. Trimming shortened V by 4 bases and J by 3 bases, and 6 bases separated the two germline ends. CDR1 and CDR2 (germline): MNHEY, SVGAGI. DNA of the CDR3: TGTGCCAGCAGTTCCGACTACTATGGCTACACCTTC. Translated: CASSSDYYGYTF.

The chain recombines TRBV19 with TRBJ1-1, with no clear D. V lost 7 bases to trimming and J lost 2 bases, with 17 bases between them. The germline CDR1 and CDR2 sequences are LNHDA and SQIVND (reference sequence). The length of the CDR3 is 15 residues. The DNA for the CDR3 is TGTGCCAGTAAATTCGACGGACTCAGTAACACTGAAGCTTTCTTT. Its protein is CASKFDGLSNTEAFF.

The CDR3 nucleotides are TGTGCCTGCACGGACAGGGGATCGGGAGATACGCAGTATTTT. This sequence encodes CACTDRGSGDTQYF. The chain recombines TRBV30 with TRBJ2-3; 9 nucleotides align to TRBD1. Germline lookup yields CDR1 GTSNPN and CDR2 SVGIG (reference sequence). The CDR3 runs to 14 residues. V lost 6 bases and J lost 5; bases outside the gene matches: 9.

In DNA form, the CDR3 reads TGTGCCAGCAGTTTAGCGGGTCTGGGCAATCAGCCCCAGCATTTT. Its protein product is CASSLAGLGNQPQHF. The chain couples TRBV28 to TRBJ1-5; D not certain. The V end lost 2 bases, the J end lost 2 bases, and 10 bases lay between the germline ends. This CDR3 spans 15 amino acids. Germline V gene lookup returns CDR1 MDHEN and CDR2 SYDVKM.

This clone turned up a few times. The chain has TRBV5-4 and TRBJ2-3; D call uncertain. This CDR3 comprises 13 residues. From germline, CDR1 is SGHNT and CDR2 YYREEE (reference sequence). Trimming pared 4 bases from V and 0 bases from J, leaving 6 bases between. The CDR3 DNA follows: TGTGCCAGCAGCCGCGATAGCACAGATACGCAGTATTTT. Translated, it gives CASSRDSTDTQYF.

This chain joins TRBV7-8 and TRBJ2-1, with D unresolved. V was clipped by 5 bases and J by 5 bases, with 16 bases between them. This CDR3 spans 15 amino acids. The germline CDR1 and CDR2 sequences are SGHVS and FQNEAQ. The chain's CDR3 is CASSPYGQEHNEQFF. The CDR3 DNA reads as TGTGCCAGCAGCCCGTATGGCCAAGAACACAATGAGCAGTTCTTC. Full variable domain (missing parts from reference TRBV7-8 and TRBJ2-1): GAGVSQSPRYKVAKRGQDVALRCDPISGHVSLFWYQQALGQGPEFLTYFQNEAQLDKSGLPSDRFFAERPEGSVSTLKIQRTQQEDSAVYLCASSPYGQEHNEQFFGPGTRLTVL.

V usage is TRBV4-3 and J usage is TRBJ2-7; unclear D gene. V gave up 1 base and J gave up 3 bases, with 13 bases separating them. Germline CDR1 reads LGHNA; CDR2 reads YSLEER. CDR3 length: 15 amino acids. In nucleotides, the CDR3 is TGCGCCAGCAGCCAAGTAATTAGTCCCCGCTACGAGCAGTACTTC. It is translated as CASSQVISPRYEQYF.

The genes are TRBV10-3 and TRBJ2-4; a possible D gene is TRBD2 (5 bases). V was trimmed by 4 bases and J by 5 bases, leaving 18 bases between them. CDR3 size: 16 residues. Germline V gene sequence: CDR1 ENHRY, CDR2 SYGVKD. For the CDR3, the DNA is TGTGCCATCAGTGCCCATACACGGGGTACCGAAAACATTCAGTACTTC. Its translation: CAISAHTRGTENIQYF.

CDR3 DNA: TGTGCCAGTAGTCCCCTCCCACAGGGGGCGCCGAATGAGCAGTTCTTC. This encodes CASSPLPQGAPNEQFF. The J gene is TRBJ2-1, the V gene TRBV19; 9 positions agree with TRBD1. V dropped 5 bases and J dropped 7; count of bases not matched to a gene: 12. The CDR3 has 16 residues. Germline V gene sequence: CDR1 LNHDA, CDR2 SQIVND (reference sequence).

The genes are TRBV10-3 and TRBJ1-1; D not resolved. Trimming left V 5 bases short and J 0 bases short, with 7 bases between. Germline CDR1 and CDR2: ENHRY and SYGVKD. The CDR3 contains 13 residues. The DNA for the CDR3 is TGTGCCATCAGTAGAAACTTGAACACTGAAGCTTTCTTT. Translated: CAISRNLNTEAFF.

The genes are TRBV11-2 and TRBJ2-5, with a possible D match to TRBD2 (6 bases). Trimming took 2 bases from V and 5 from J, leaving 12 bases between them. The germline V gene encodes CDR1 SGHAT and CDR2 FQNNGV. There are 14 residues in the CDR3. The CDR3 DNA reads as TGTGCCAGCAGCTTAAATCCGGGGACTGAGACCCAGTACTTC. This translates into CASSLNPGTETQYF.

V is TRBV11-2 and J is TRBJ2-5, with D perhaps TRBD2 (5 bases). Between the trimmed V and J ends, which lost 4 bases and 5 bases, there was a span of 14 bases. CDR3 length: 14 amino acids. Per the germline V gene, CDR1 is SGHAT and CDR2 is FQNNGV. CDR3 amino acids: CASSSEVGSETQYF. The CDR3 nucleotides are TGTGCCAGCAGCTCGGAGGTGGGCTCGGAGACCCAGTACTTC.

This clone was counted only a few times. The chain recombines TRBV19 with TRBJ1-2; 8 positions agree with TRBD1. The CDR3 is 13 amino acids. Germline V gene sequence: CDR1 LNHDA, CDR2 SQIVND (reference sequence). CDR3 residues: CAAGVTGAYGYTF. CDR3 bases: TGTGCTGCGGGGGTGACAGGGGCCTATGGCTACACCTTC.

This rearrangement joins TRBV18 to TRBJ2-7; 7 nucleotides align to TRBD1. V shed 8 bases and J 0 bases; nucleotides not matched to a gene: 7. The CDR3 is made up of 14 amino acids. Germline assignment: CDR1 KGHSH and CDR2 LQKENI. The CDR3 spells CASRGQESSYEQYF. In DNA form, the CDR3 reads TGTGCCAGCCGTGGACAGGAGAGCTCCTACGAGCAGTACTTC. Together with reference TRBV18 and TRBJ2-7, the CDR3 gives the full variable domain: NAGVMQNPRHLVRRRGQEARLRCSPMKGHSHVYWYRQLPEEGLKFMVYLQKENIIDESGMPKERFSAEFPKEGPSILRIQQVVRGDSAAYFCASRGQESSYEQYFGPGTRLTVT.